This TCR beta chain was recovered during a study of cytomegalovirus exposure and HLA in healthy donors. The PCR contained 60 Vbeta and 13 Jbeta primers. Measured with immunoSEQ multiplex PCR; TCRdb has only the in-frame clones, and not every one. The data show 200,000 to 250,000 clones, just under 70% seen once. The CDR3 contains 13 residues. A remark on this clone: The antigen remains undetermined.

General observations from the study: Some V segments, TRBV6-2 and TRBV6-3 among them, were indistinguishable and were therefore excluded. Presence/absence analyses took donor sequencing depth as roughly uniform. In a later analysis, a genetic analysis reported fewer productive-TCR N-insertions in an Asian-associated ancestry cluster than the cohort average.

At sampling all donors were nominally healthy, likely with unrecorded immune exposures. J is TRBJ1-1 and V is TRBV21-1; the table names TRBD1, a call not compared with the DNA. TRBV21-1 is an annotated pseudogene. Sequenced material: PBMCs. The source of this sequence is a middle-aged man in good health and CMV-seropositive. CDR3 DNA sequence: TGTGCCAGCAGCAAAGTAGCGAGGGGGCGAGCTTTCTTT. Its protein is CASSKVARGRAFF.